This TCR beta chain emerged from a study of T cell responses to AZD1222 COVID-19 vaccine. Study in general: Pooling of second doses given at about 4 or about 12 weeks was done.

The germline gives CDR1 SQVTM, CDR2 ANQGSEA. The CDR3 sequence is 13 residues long. The V end was cut by 4 bases, the J end by 0 bases, with 10 bases between. Study results and caveats: Increases in Spike-specific TCR breadth and depth were seen after two AZD1222 doses.

About this clone: Its target is not known.

Profiling relied on immunoSEQ multiplex PCR, and the TCRdb table lists in-frame clones only, not all of them. The data show about 170,000 clones, 90% to 95% seen once. The receptor was isolated from an adult in good health. The rearrangement joins TRBV29-1 to TRBJ2-7, with D unresolved. The specimen was peripheral blood, collected on day 0 of AZD1222 vaccination. The CDR3 DNA reads TGCAGCGTTGTACGCAGGAACTCCTACGAGCAGTACTTC. It yields the protein CSVVRRNSYEQYF.